The sample holds many counts of the clone carrying this T cell receptor (beta chain). Its cognate antigen is unknown. The source of the sample is a study of T cells in Graves' hyperthyroidism and ophthalmopathy. The CDR3 runs to 13 residues. Trimming left V 3 bases short and J 1 base short, with 9 bases between. Germline CDR1 GTSNPN, CDR2 SVGIG (reference sequence). RNA transcripts gave rise to amplified TCR beta CDR3 regions. The TCR CDR3 first-round RT-PCR relied on the HTBI primer set. TCRdb re-analysed the multiplex PCR reads in MiXCR, keeping a single row per CDR3 protein. The sample contains some 550,000 distinct CDR3 sequences, approximately 15% of which appear only once. Study-level findings and limits: In the analysis, a 13 V-J model separated ophthalmopathy from stable hyperthyroidism.

Material for sequencing was blood. The V gene is TRBV30, the J gene TRBJ1-1; D gene unclear. The sequence was collected from a woman between 40 and 50 years old with Graves' ophthalmopathy. The CDR3 nucleotides read TGTGCCTGGAGGGATCAGCCGAACACTGAAGCTTTCTTT. This codes for CAWRDQPNTEAFF.